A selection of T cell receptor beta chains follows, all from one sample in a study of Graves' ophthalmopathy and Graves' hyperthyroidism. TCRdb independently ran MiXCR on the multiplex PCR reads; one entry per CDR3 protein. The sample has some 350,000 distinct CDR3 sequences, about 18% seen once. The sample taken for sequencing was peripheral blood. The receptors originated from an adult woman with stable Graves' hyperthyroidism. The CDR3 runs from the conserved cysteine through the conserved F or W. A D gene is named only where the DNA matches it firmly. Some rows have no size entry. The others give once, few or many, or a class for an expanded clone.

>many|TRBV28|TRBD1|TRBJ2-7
CAISTPGQGVHEQYF
TGTGCCATCTCGACCCCGGGACAGGGGGTCCACGAGCAGTACTTC
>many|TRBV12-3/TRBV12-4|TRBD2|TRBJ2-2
CASSLRLAGGTGELFF
TGTGCCAGCAGTCTGCGACTAGCGGGAGGCACCGGGGAGCTGTTTTTT
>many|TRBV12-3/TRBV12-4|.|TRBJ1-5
CASSSGSYQPQHF
TGTGCCAGCAGCTCAGGGAGCTATCAGCCCCAGCATTTT
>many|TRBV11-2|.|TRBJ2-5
CASSPLGSGTQETQYF
TGTGCCAGCAGCCCCCTAGGTTCCGGGACCCAAGAGACCCAGTACTTC
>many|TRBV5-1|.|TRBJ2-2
CASSGTAVGELFF
TGCGCCAGCAGCGGAACCGCGGTCGGGGAGCTGTTTTTT
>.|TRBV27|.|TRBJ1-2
CASSLTGTTNYGYTF
TGTGCCAGCAGTTTAACAGGGACCACTAACTATGGCTACACCTTC
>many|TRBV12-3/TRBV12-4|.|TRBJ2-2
CASRSYTSNTGELFF
TGTGCCAGCCGCAGCTACACATCGAACACCGGGGAGCTGTTTTTT
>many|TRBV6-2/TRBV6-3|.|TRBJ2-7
CASGQGEQYF
TGTGCCAGCGGCCAAGGGGAGCAGTACTTC
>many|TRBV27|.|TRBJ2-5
CASSLSVRSRGETQYF
TGTGCCAGCAGTTTATCGGTCAGGTCGAGGGGAGAGACCCAGTACTTC
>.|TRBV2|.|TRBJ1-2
CASSEVGGAGGYTF
TGTGCCAGCAGTGAAGTAGGAGGGGCGGGTGGCTACACCTTC
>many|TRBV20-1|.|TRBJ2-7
CSASAGSHSLSYEQYF
TGCAGTGCTAGCGCGGGCTCCCACTCCCTCTCCTACGAGCAGTACTTC
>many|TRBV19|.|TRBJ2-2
CASSIRPSVGTGELFF
TGTGCCAGTAGTATAAGGCCTAGCGTGGGCACCGGGGAGCTGTTTTTT
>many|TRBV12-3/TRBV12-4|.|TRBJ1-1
CASSLVDRKNTEAFF
TGTGCCAGCAGTTTGGTGGACAGAAAGAACACTGAAGCTTTCTTT
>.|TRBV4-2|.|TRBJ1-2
CASSQVGDLTNYGYTF
TGTGCCAGCAGCCAAGTGGGAGACTTAACTAACTATGGCTACACCTTC
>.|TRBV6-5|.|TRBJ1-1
CASSYSSQGEAFF
TGTGCCAGCAGTTACTCGTCGCAGGGTGAAGCTTTCTTT
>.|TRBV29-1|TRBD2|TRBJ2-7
CSVERPSKRGPYEQYF
TGCAGCGTTGAGCGCCCTTCTAAGCGGGGCCCCTACGAGCAGTACTTC
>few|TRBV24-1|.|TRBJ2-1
CATSDQGKLYNEQFF
TGTGCCACCAGTGACCAAGGCAAATTGTACAATGAGCAGTTCTTC
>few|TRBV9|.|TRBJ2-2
CASSVDRGTGTGELFF
TGTGCCAGCAGCGTAGATAGGGGGACGGGCACCGGGGAGCTGTTTTTT